Listed below are T cell receptor beta chains from one sample, sequenced in a study of beta chain features in type 1 diabetes. Here immunoSEQ multiplex PCR was the method, and the copy in TCRdb shows in-frame clones only, minus some. The repertoire holds some 410,000 clones, about 10% seen once, with over 0.035% in the top ten. Sequencing input: naive CD4+ T cells from blood. The receptors were gathered from a woman aged 18-29 years in good health. Each CDR3 is given with its conserved first and last residue. The D gene is left open where the match is weak. Part of the rows lack a size; the others show once, few, many or a class for expanded clones.

V: TRBV14; size: few; J: TRBJ2-1; length: 16; D: TRBD1; CDR3: CASSRWTGDDYNEQFF; DNA: TGTGCCAGCAGCCGATGGACAGGGGATGACTACAATGAGCAGTTCTTC
V: TRBV5-1; size: few; J: TRBJ2-3; length: 15; D: -; CDR3: CASSLLVSHTDTQYF; DNA: TGCGCCAGCAGCTTGTTGGTTTCCCACACAGATACGCAGTATTTT
V: TRBV7-9; size: -; J: TRBJ1-1; length: 11; D: -; CDR3: CASSLNTEAFF; DNA: TGTGCCAGCAGCTTAAACACTGAAGCTTTCTTT
V: TRBV30; size: -; J: TRBJ1-4; length: 15; D: -; CDR3: CAWRWGSHQNEKLFF; DNA: TGTGCCTGGAGATGGGGGTCCCACCAAAATGAAAAACTGTTTTTT
V: TRBV10-3; size: few; J: TRBJ1-3; length: 14; D: -; CDR3: CAIIGAGTGNTIYF; DNA: TGTGCCATCATTGGGGCAGGGACTGGAAACACCATATATTTT
V: TRBV9; size: -; J: TRBJ1-1; length: 13; D: TRBD1; CDR3: CASAQGMNTEAFF; DNA: TGTGCCAGCGCACAGGGGATGAACACTGAAGCTTTCTTT
V: TRBV5-1; size: few; J: TRBJ2-5; length: 15; D: TRBD1; CDR3: CASSFDPTGRETQYF; DNA: TGCGCCAGCAGCTTCGATCCGACAGGGAGAGAGACCCAGTACTTC
V: TRBV5-1; size: -; J: TRBJ2-5; length: 14; D: TRBD2; CDR3: CASSPGLAEETQYF; DNA: TGCGCCAGCTCTCCTGGACTAGCGGAAGAGACCCAGTACTTC
V: TRBV4-1; size: few; J: TRBJ1-4; length: 13; D: -; CDR3: CASSIALGEKLFF; DNA: TGCGCCAGCAGCATCGCCCTGGGTGAAAAACTGTTTTTT
V: TRBV5-6; size: -; J: TRBJ1-5; length: 15; D: -; CDR3: CASSLKGRNNQPQHF; DNA: TGTGCCAGCAGCTTGAAAGGGAGGAACAATCAGCCCCAGCATTTT
V: TRBV9; size: few; J: TRBJ2-1; length: 14; D: TRBD2; CDR3: CASSVLAGNNEQFF; DNA: TGTGCCAGCAGCGTCCTAGCGGGGAACAATGAGCAGTTCTTC
V: TRBV13; size: -; J: TRBJ2-3; length: 16; D: TRBD2; CDR3: CASSVKRGANTDTQYF; DNA: TGTGCCAGCAGCGTAAAGCGGGGGGCGAACACAGATACGCAGTATTTT
V: TRBV29-1; size: few; J: TRBJ1-2; length: 12; D: -; CDR3: CSAATGNYGYTF; DNA: TGCAGCGCCGCAACAGGGAACTATGGCTACACCTTC
V: TRBV4-2; size: -; J: TRBJ2-4; length: 18; D: -; CDR3: CASSQEGGSVGPLNIQYF; DNA: TGTGCCAGCAGCCAAGAAGGCGGGTCCGTCGGACCTCTGAACATTCAGTACTTC
V: TRBV27; size: -; J: TRBJ1-3; length: 20; D: TRBD1; CDR3: CASSFRGQGANPLSGNTIYF; DNA: TGTGCCAGCAGTTTTCGAGGACAGGGGGCAAATCCACTCTCTGGAAACACCATATATTTT
V: TRBV7-2; size: -; J: TRBJ2-1; length: 16; D: TRBD2; CDR3: CASSLGTSGSTNEQFF; DNA: TGTGCCAGCAGCTTAGGGACTAGCGGGAGTACGAATGAGCAGTTCTTC
V: TRBV7-8; size: few; J: TRBJ2-3; length: 16; D: -; CDR3: CASSGGTASLTDTQYF; DNA: TGTGCCAGCAGCGGGGGGACAGCCTCGCTCACAGATACGCAGTATTTT
V: TRBV15; size: -; J: TRBJ1-1; length: 14; D: -; CDR3: CATSRVERNTEAFF; DNA: TGTGCCACCAGCAGAGTAGAGAGGAACACTGAAGCTTTCTTT
V: TRBV19; size: few; J: TRBJ1-6; length: 17; D: TRBD1; CDR3: CASRIWTGTVGIWPLHF; DNA: TGTGCCAGTAGAATATGGACCGGGACAGTCGGCATTTGGCCCCTCCACTTT
V: TRBV7-9; size: few; J: TRBJ2-7; length: 12; D: -; CDR3: CASSHGSYEQYF; DNA: TGTGCCAGCAGCCACGGTTCCTACGAGCAGTACTTC
V: TRBV29-1; size: -; J: TRBJ2-7; length: 12; D: -; CDR3: CSVAQGGDEQYF; DNA: TGCAGCGTTGCACAGGGCGGGGACGAGCAGTACTTC
V: TRBV18; size: -; J: TRBJ1-1; length: 13; D: -; CDR3: CASHGQTNTEAFF; DNA: TGTGCCAGCCACGGACAGACAAACACTGAAGCTTTCTTT
V: TRBV29-1; size: -; J: TRBJ1-6; length: 12; D: -; CDR3: CSVQEGNSPLHF; DNA: TGCAGCGTCCAGGAGGGGAACTCACCCCTCCACTTT
V: TRBV27; size: few; J: TRBJ1-2; length: 12; D: -; CDR3: CASRTAHLGYTF; DNA: TGTGCCAGCAGGACAGCTCATCTTGGCTACACCTTC
V: TRBV7-2; size: few; J: TRBJ1-4; length: 16; D: -; CDR3: CASLSRAGATNEKLFF; DNA: TGTGCCAGCCTCTCTCGTGCGGGAGCAACTAATGAAAAACTGTTTTTT
V: TRBV27; size: -; J: TRBJ2-1; length: 12; D: -; CDR3: CASSLTSREQFF; DNA: TGTGCCAGCAGTTTAACCTCGCGGGAGCAGTTCTTC
V: TRBV7-2; size: -; J: TRBJ1-4; length: 13; D: -; CDR3: CASSLQPNEKLFF; DNA: TGTGCCAGCAGCTTACAGCCTAATGAAAAACTGTTTTTT
V: TRBV30; size: -; J: TRBJ1-5; length: 14; D: TRBD1; CDR3: CAADRGLGYQPQHF; DNA: TGTGCCGCGGACAGGGGGCTCGGATATCAGCCCCAGCATTTT
V: TRBV19; size: few; J: TRBJ1-2; length: 15; D: -; CDR3: CASNYMPGRSLGYTF; DNA: TGTGCCAGTAATTATATGCCGGGTCGAAGTTTAGGCTACACCTTC
V: TRBV7-3; size: few; J: TRBJ2-2; length: 16; D: TRBD1; CDR3: CASSLSVTGSTGELFF; DNA: TGTGCCAGCAGCTTATCTGTGACAGGGAGTACCGGGGAGCTGTTTTTT
V: TRBV4-3; size: few; J: TRBJ2-2; length: 18; D: TRBD2; CDR3: CASSQDERLAENTGELFF; DNA: TGCGCCAGCAGCCAAGATGAAAGACTAGCAGAGAACACCGGGGAGCTGTTTTTT
V: TRBV30; size: -; J: TRBJ2-4; length: 15; D: TRBD1; CDR3: CAWSGDRVAKNIQYF; DNA: TGTGCCTGGAGTGGGGACAGGGTCGCCAAAAACATTCAGTACTTC
V: TRBV9; size: -; J: TRBJ2-1; length: 15; D: TRBD1; CDR3: CASSVVTGSNNEQFF; DNA: TGTGCCAGCAGCGTAGTGACAGGGTCAAACAATGAGCAGTTCTTC
V: TRBV30; size: few; J: TRBJ1-3; length: 14; D: TRBD1; CDR3: CAWRQQGAGNTIYF; DNA: TGTGCCTGGAGACAACAGGGGGCTGGAAACACCATATATTTT
V: TRBV5-1; size: -; J: TRBJ2-5; length: 14; D: -; CDR3: CASSLGRAQETQYF; DNA: TGCGCCAGCAGCTTGGGCAGGGCACAAGAGACCCAGTACTTC
V: TRBV6-5; size: -; J: TRBJ2-7; length: 13; D: -; CDR3: CASSSVADYEQYF; DNA: TGTGCCAGCAGTTCAGTAGCGGACTACGAGCAGTACTTC
V: TRBV6-5; size: few; J: TRBJ1-6; length: 14; D: TRBD1; CDR3: CASSRTGKNSPLHF; DNA: TGTGCCAGCAGCCGGACAGGGAAGAATTCACCCCTCCACTTT
V: TRBV5-1; size: -; J: TRBJ2-1; length: 16; D: -; CDR3: CASSGNLTGAYNEQFF; DNA: TGCGCCAGCAGCGGGAACTTAACGGGGGCCTACAATGAGCAGTTCTTC
V: TRBV29-1; size: -; J: TRBJ1-2; length: 14; D: -; CDR3: CSVALLGPRYGYTF; DNA: TGCAGCGTTGCCCTACTTGGTCCCCGCTATGGCTACACCTTC
V: TRBV7-3; size: -; J: TRBJ1-2; length: 13; D: -; CDR3: CASSLGPGYGYTF; DNA: TGTGCCAGCAGCCTGGGACCGGGATATGGCTACACCTTC
V: TRBV30; size: few; J: TRBJ2-5; length: 15; D: -; CDR3: CASGPVRLFEETQYF; DNA: TGTGCCTCCGGACCAGTACGGTTATTTGAAGAGACCCAGTACTTC
V: TRBV18; size: few; J: TRBJ2-6; length: 17; D: TRBD1; CDR3: CASSPGTAASGANVLTF; DNA: TGTGCCAGCTCACCTGGGACAGCAGCCTCTGGGGCCAACGTCCTGACTTTC
V: TRBV21-1; size: -; J: TRBJ2-1; length: 16; D: -; CDR3: CASSISGYVGYNEQFF; DNA: TGTGCCAGCAGCATTAGCGGGTACGTGGGTTACAATGAGCAGTTCTTC
V: TRBV6-1; size: few; J: TRBJ2-5; length: 15; D: -; CDR3: CASSEARLRVETQYF; DNA: TGTGCCAGCAGTGAAGCTAGACTGCGGGTAGAGACCCAGTACTTC
V: TRBV7-9; size: -; J: TRBJ1-1; length: 15; D: TRBD1; CDR3: CASSSETGQGTEAFF; DNA: TGTGCCAGCAGCTCAGAGACAGGGCAGGGCACTGAAGCTTTCTTT
V: TRBV29-1; size: -; J: TRBJ2-3; length: 15; D: TRBD1; CDR3: CSVEGTGGSTDTQYF; DNA: TGCAGCGTTGAGGGGACAGGGGGGAGCACAGATACGCAGTATTTT
V: TRBV9; size: few; J: TRBJ2-3; length: 14; D: TRBD2; CDR3: CASSVAQGGDTQYF; DNA: TGTGCCAGCAGCGTAGCTCAGGGAGGGGATACGCAGTATTTT
V: TRBV9; size: -; J: TRBJ2-5; length: 18; D: TRBD1; CDR3: CASSVGQGAQTFGETQYF; DNA: TGTGCCAGCAGCGTAGGTCAGGGGGCCCAGACATTTGGGGAGACCCAGTACTTC
V: TRBV11-3; size: few; J: TRBJ1-1; length: 16; D: TRBD1; CDR3: CASSLGTGNLNTEAFF; DNA: TGTGCCAGCAGCTTAGGGACAGGGAACCTGAACACTGAAGCTTTCTTT
V: TRBV4-2; size: few; J: TRBJ2-5; length: 15; D: TRBD2; CDR3: CASSQVSGGQETQYF; DNA: TGTGCCAGCAGCCAAGTGTCGGGGGGGCAAGAGACCCAGTACTTC
V: TRBV4-3; size: few; J: TRBJ2-3; length: 16; D: TRBD1; CDR3: CASSQDTGAGTDTQYF; DNA: TGCGCCAGCAGCCAGGACACAGGGGCCGGCACAGATACGCAGTATTTT
V: TRBV25-1; size: -; J: TRBJ2-3; length: 15; D: -; CDR3: CASESSTVYTDTQYF; DNA: TGTGCCAGCGAGAGTTCGACAGTATACACAGATACGCAGTATTTT
V: TRBV9; size: -; J: TRBJ2-4; length: 16; D: -; CDR3: CASSASEGLPGYIQYF; DNA: TGTGCCAGCAGCGCGTCGGAGGGACTGCCGGGGTACATTCAGTACTTC